Listed here are 10 T cell receptor beta chains from one sample, sequenced in a study of cytomegalovirus exposure and HLA in healthy donors. The PCR made use of 60 Vbeta and 13 Jbeta primers. Assay used: immunoSEQ multiplex PCR; TCRdb lists only in-frame clones, some missing. The sample includes 130,000 or so clones, roughly three quarters of them seen just once. The specimen sequenced was PBMCs. The receptors were sampled from a male donor in good health and CMV-seronegative.

CDR3 in amino acids: CASTILGTANEKLFF. As DNA, the CDR3 is TGCGCCAGCACCATTCTGGGGACAGCTAATGAAAAACTGTTTTTT. The chain combines TRBV5-1 with TRBJ1-4; 7 nucleotides line up with TRBD1. V dropped 6 bases and J dropped 3; count of bases not matched to a gene: 8. CDR3 length: 15 residues. Germline loops: CDR1 SGHRS, CDR2 YFSETQ.

The chain joins TRBV9 to TRBJ2-7; D perhaps matches TRBD2 (5 bases). Germline V gene sequence: CDR1 SGDLS, CDR2 YYNGEE. Trimming shortened V by 6 bases and J by 2 bases, and 15 bases separated the two germline ends. The length of the CDR3 is 14 residues. CDR3 region: CASNPGNLAYEQYF. The CDR3 DNA reads TGTGCCAGCAATCCGGGGAACCTTGCCTACGAGCAGTACTTC.

CDR3 coding DNA: TGTGCCAGCAGCTCGGCGGACTGGGCTAACTATGGCTACACCTTC. This codes for CASSSADWANYGYTF. This chain connects TRBV7-2 to TRBJ1-2; D call uncertain. Germline lookup yields CDR1 SGHTA and CDR2 FQGNSA. Deletions cut 4 bases from V and 0 bases from J, with 12 bases between. The CDR3 runs 15 residues.

The chain's CDR3 is CASSFTGKGGETQYF. CDR3 sequence (DNA): TGTGCCAGCAGCTTCACAGGGAAGGGCGGAGAGACCCAGTACTTC. The J gene is TRBJ2-5, the V gene TRBV5-4; D is perhaps TRBD1 (6 bases). The CDR3 length is 15 residues. Trimming removed 2 bases at V and 4 bases at J, with 15 bases between. The germline CDR1 and CDR2 sequences are SGHNT and YYREEE (reference sequence).

J is TRBJ2-7 and V is TRBV7-6; 8 bases are shared with TRBD1. This CDR3 contains 13 residues. Germline CDR1 and CDR2: SGHVS and FNYEAQ. V lost 4 bases, J lost 3 bases, and 2 bases stayed unmatched. The DNA for the CDR3 is TGTGCCAGCAGCTCAGGGGGCGGCTACGAGCAGTACTTC. It is translated as CASSSGGGYEQYF.

In its sample, this clone was seen once. CDR3 bases: TGTGCCAGCAGCCTACAGGGGCTTAGCAATCAGCCCCAGCATTTT. Translated: CASSLQGLSNQPQHF. The rearrangement joins TRBV7-2 to TRBJ1-5; 7 bases align to TRBD1. The CDR3 length is 15 residues. V lost 5 bases and J lost 0; bases outside the gene matches: 4. CDR1 SGHTA and CDR2 FQGNSA come from the germline V gene.

The chain joins TRBV7-9 to TRBJ2-1, with a possible D match to TRBD1 (5 bases). The ends were cut back, 6 bases at V and 6 bases at J, with 12 bases in the middle. The germline gives CDR1 SEHNR, CDR2 FQNEAQ (reference sequence). The CDR3 runs 13 residues. CDR3 in amino acids: CASSLAGINEQFF. The CDR3 bases are TGTGCCAGCAGTCTGGCAGGGATCAATGAGCAGTTCTTC.

The genes are TRBV4-2 and TRBJ1-5; 10 nucleotides agree with TRBD1. Trimming took 2 bases from V and 3 from J; bases not matched to a gene: 4. Germline CDR1 reads LGHNA; CDR2 reads YNFKEQ. The CDR3 runs 16 residues. The CDR3 spells CASSQQTGGNNQPQHF. In DNA form, the CDR3 reads TGTGCCAGCAGCCAACAGACAGGGGGCAACAATCAGCCCCAGCATTTT.

V is TRBV30 and J is TRBJ2-5; the D gene is possibly TRBD1 (5 bases). The CDR3 length is 13 residues. Germline-derived CDR1 and CDR2 are GTSNPN and SVGIG (reference sequence). V was pared by 2 bases and J by 5 bases, with 12 bases between. The CDR3 bases are TGTGCCTGGAGTCAGACAGTCAGGGAGACCCAGTACTTC. This codes for CAWSQTVRETQYF.

V is TRBV4-3 and J is TRBJ2-5; TRBD2 matches at 8 bases. The germline V gene encodes CDR1 LGHNA and CDR2 YSLEER. CDR3 length: 19 amino acids. V dropped 0 bases and J dropped 4; count of bases not matched to a gene: 16. CDR3 protein: CASSQEPSGSLRRGETQYF. Here the CDR3 DNA reads TGCGCCAGCAGCCAAGAGCCTAGCGGGTCCCTCCGCCGCGGAGAGACCCAGTACTTC.